This T cell receptor beta chain was identified during a study of neurological immune-mediated disorders. Stated time point: longitudinal time-point 2. PBMCs numbering 2 million and stored at -80 C yielded the unsorted libraries. This clonotype was observed many times. The cDNA came from 5'RACE with 10-nucleotide random UMIs. TCRdb redid the calling of the 5' RACE reads with MiXCR, one entry per CDR3 protein. This table holds 84,000 or so distinct CDR3 sequences, less than 15% found once. The sequenced sample consisted of PBMCs. This TCR derives from a female donor with HTLV-1-associated myelopathy (HAM/TSP).

CDR3 in DNA: TGTGCCAGCAGCTTAATGGGAGGCGGGGGGGCCTCAGGGGCCAACGTCCTGACTTTC. Amino acid sequence: CASSLMGGGGASGANVLTF. The rearrangement uses TRBV7-3 and TRBJ2-6; 9 bases fit TRBD2. The CDR3 is made up of 19 amino acids. Unmatched junction bases numbered 11, after V lost 1 base and J lost 4 bases. The germline V gene has CDR1 SGHTA and CDR2 FQGTGA.